The 23 T cell receptor beta chains below come from one sample, sequenced in a study of metastatic and nonmetastatic thyroid tumors. Patients had received no treatment of any kind before thyroid surgery. TCRdb ran MiXCR on the PCR reads. Here the sample spans approximately 19,000 clones, 35% to 40% being singletons. The sequencing input was tumor tissue. The receptor source for this set is a female donor with papillary thyroid cancer or a benign thyroid nodule (not recorded which). Some clones in this sample may be carry-over from other donors' samples.

This chain connects TRBV3-1 to TRBJ1-4, with a possible D match to TRBD1 (5 bases). Per germline, CDR1 LGHDT and CDR2 YNNKEL (reference sequence). The V end was cut by 4 bases, the J end by 4 bases, with 10 bases between. The CDR3 consists of 14 residues. CDR3 nucleotides: TGTGCCAGCAGCCCCGGGACGGGTAATGAAAAACTGTTTTTT. Its protein is CASSPGTGNEKLFF.

A few counts support this clone. The rearrangement uses TRBV2 and TRBJ2-5, with 7 bases lining up with TRBD1. With V trimmed by 8 bases and J by 1 base, 10 bases remained unmatched. This CDR3 is 15 amino acids long. Germline V gene sequence: CDR1 SNHLY, CDR2 FYNNEI. The CDR3 sequence is CASQKRSGGQETQYF. The CDR3 nucleotides read TGTGCCAGCCAAAAAAGGTCAGGGGGCCAAGAGACCCAGTACTTC.

V and J are TRBV6-1 and TRBJ1-2; D may be TRBD1 (6 bases). The germline V gene has CDR1 MNHNS and CDR2 SASEGT. The CDR3 has 15 amino acids. Trimming removed 6 bases at V and 1 base at J, with 15 bases between. The CDR3 sequence: CASSSGHHHNYGYTF. CDR3 bases: TGTGCCAGCAGCTCGGGACACCACCATAACTATGGCTACACCTTC.

This rearrangement joins TRBV6-4 to TRBJ2-3; D may be TRBD1 (5 bases). Germline V gives CDR1 MRHNA, CDR2 SNTAGT. Trimming stripped 4 bases from V and 2 bases from J, with 7 bases between. The CDR3 runs 13 residues. The CDR3 is CASSADTTDTQYF. CDR3 nucleotide sequence: TGTGCCAGCAGTGCGGACACCACAGATACGCAGTATTTT.

The gene calls are TRBV7-2 and TRBJ1-2, with TRBD1 matching 9 bases. CDR1 is SGHTA and CDR2 is FQGNSA in the germline V gene. Trimming removed 7 bases from V and 6 bases from J; junction bases left unmatched: 12. The CDR3 runs 15 residues. The CDR3 sequence is CASTYRDRDSNGYTF. In DNA form, the CDR3 reads TGTGCCAGCACCTACCGGGACAGGGATTCGAATGGCTACACCTTC.

The chain has TRBV6-2 or TRBV6-3 and TRBJ1-2, with D perhaps matching TRBD1 (5 bases). The V end lost 0 bases, the J end lost 3 bases, and 11 bases lay between the germline ends. CDR3 length equals 15 residues. The germline gives CDR1 MNHEY, CDR2 SVGEGT. CDR3 protein: CASSYSGAGDYGYTF. CDR3 nucleotide sequence: TGTGCCAGCAGTTACTCCGGGGCGGGGGACTATGGCTACACCTTC.

This chain uses TRBV7-8 with TRBJ1-1; D remains unclear. The CDR3 consists of 15 residues. From germline, CDR1 is SGHVS and CDR2 FQNEAQ. Trimming cost V 5 bases and J 2 bases, with 15 bases left between them. The CDR3 coding sequence is TGTGCCAGCAGCATCCTTTGGCGGGAAAACACTGAAGCTTTCTTT. Translated, it gives CASSILWRENTEAFF.

The chain recombines TRBV18 with TRBJ2-3; 8 nucleotides match TRBD2. The ends lost 3 bases at V and 2 bases at J; junction bases unmatched: 13. The CDR3 has 18 residues. Per germline, CDR1 KGHSH and CDR2 LQKENI. The DNA for the CDR3 is TGTGCCAGCTCACCTCCACCGGGACTAGTTATCGCCACAGATACGCAGTATTTT. It is translated as CASSPPPGLVIATDTQYF.

The chain links TRBV28 to TRBJ1-2; tentatively, D is TRBD1 (5 bases). Germline values: CDR1 MDHEN, CDR2 SYDVKM. This CDR3 has 12 amino acids. V shed 3 bases and J shed 6 bases, with 8 bases lying between them. CDR3: CASSFGGDGYTF. In DNA form, the CDR3 reads TGTGCCAGCAGTTTTGGGGGGGATGGCTACACCTTC.

As for this clone: The CDR3 does not close with the conserved phenylalanine or tryptophan, likely indicating a read error. The chain combines TRBV25-1 with TRBJ2-3; the match to TRBD2 covers 13 bases. CDR1 and CDR2 from the germline V gene are MGHDK and SYGVNS. The junction had 4 bases not matched to a gene; V was cut back by 5 bases and J by 2 bases. The CDR3 covers 16 residues. CDR3 in DNA: TGTGCCAGCAGTCGGACTAGCGGGAGTGTCACAGATACGCAGTATTGT. Translated, it gives CASSRTSGSVTDTQYC.

This clone was counted only a few times. The CDR3 nucleotides are TGTGCCAGCAGAGAGCGGACAGGGGGCGGCTCACCCCTCCACTTT. This sequence encodes CASRERTGGGSPLHF. The V and J genes are TRBV2 and TRBJ1-6; 11 bases map to TRBD1. V shed 6 bases, J shed 10 bases, and the junction held 8 bases outside the gene matches. This CDR3 spans 15 amino acids. The germline V gene has CDR1 SNHLY and CDR2 FYNNEI.

To note about this clone: Other DNA sequences within the sample encode an identical CDR3. The rearrangement uses TRBV28 and TRBJ1-6; D not certain. This CDR3 is 14 amino acids long. V was pared by 3 bases and J by 7 bases, with 10 bases between. Germline lookup yields CDR1 MDHEN and CDR2 SYDVKM. CDR3 protein: CASSLPRTNSPLHF. The DNA of the CDR3 is TGTGCCAGCAGTTTGCCGCGGACGAATTCACCCCTCCACTTT.

The V call is TRBV20-1, the J call TRBJ2-7; D is undetermined. Trimming removed 3 bases from V and 7 bases from J, with 22 bases in between. Germline CDR1 DFQATT, CDR2 SNEGSKA (reference sequence). CDR3 length equals 15 residues. The CDR3: CSARPPQVSAREQYF. The CDR3 nucleotides read TGCAGTGCTAGGCCACCCCAGGTTTCAGCGAGGGAGCAGTACTTC.

This rearrangement joins TRBV20-1 to TRBJ2-5, with 12 bases that match TRBD2. The V and J ends lost 6 bases and 4 bases, in that order; junction bases with no gene match: 6. There are 14 residues in the CDR3. Germline CDR1 reads DFQATT; CDR2 reads SNEGSKA (reference sequence). The CDR3 DNA is TGCAGTGCCGCTAGCGGGAGGGCTCGAGAGACCCAGTACTTC. Translating gives CSAASGRARETQYF.

V is TRBV7-6 and J is TRBJ2-7; maybe TRBD1 (5 bases). Trimming cost V 5 bases and J 2 bases, with 16 bases left between them. The CDR3 totals 15 residues. Germline lookup yields CDR1 SGHVS and CDR2 FNYEAQ. The CDR3 DNA is TGTGCCAGCAGCCTATCCCAGGGAAGTACCTACGAGCAGTACTTC. Its protein product is CASSLSQGSTYEQYF. Looking up the rest from reference TRBV7-6 and TRBJ2-7 gives the full variable domain: GAGVSQSPRYKVTKRGQDVALRCDPISGHVSLYWYRQALGQGPEFLTYFNYEAQQDKSGLPNDRFSAERPEGSISTLTIQRTEQRDSAMYRCASSLSQGSTYEQYFGPGTRLTVT.

This clone was seen more than once but under ten times. The V and J genes are TRBV12-3 or TRBV12-4 and TRBJ2-7; the D gene is possibly TRBD2 (5 bases). Trimming removed 6 bases at V and 1 base at J, with 16 bases between. This CDR3 region has 15 residues. The DNA for the CDR3 is TGTGCCAGCAGCCTCCCGGGGTTCGGTTCCTACGAGCAGTACTTC. This translates into CASSLPGFGSYEQYF.

This chain uses TRBV6-1 with TRBJ2-7; D not resolved. Trimming took 5 bases from V and 3 from J, leaving 11 bases between them. The CDR3 has 13 amino acids. Germline V CDR1 and CDR2: MNHNS, SASEGT. In DNA, the CDR3 is TGTGCCAGCAGTCCGGGTGAACTCTACGAGCAGTACTTC. Translated, it gives CASSPGELYEQYF.

This clone was picked up one time. The genes are TRBV20-1 and TRBJ1-1, with a weak D call TRBD1 (6 bases). CDR1 is DFQATT and CDR2 is SNEGSKA in the germline V gene (reference sequence). The CDR3 has 12 residues. The CDR3 sequence is CRAGHLNTEAFF. The CDR3 DNA sequence: TGCAGGGCGGGACACCTGAACACTGAAGCTTTCTTT.

J is TRBJ1-5 and V is TRBV19, with a tentative D call TRBD1 (5 bases). Germline V CDR1 and CDR2: LNHDA, SQIVND (reference sequence). V shed 3 bases and J shed 3 bases, with 9 bases lying between them. There are 14 residues in the CDR3. The CDR3 is CASSIDRPNQPQHF. DNA of the CDR3: TGTGCCAGTAGTATCGACAGACCCAATCAGCCCCAGCATTTT.

V usage is TRBV19 and J usage is TRBJ2-3; 8 bases match TRBD2. The CDR3 has 14 amino acids. Germline assignment: CDR1 LNHDA and CDR2 SQIVND (reference sequence). J lost 6 bases, V lost 5 bases, and 7 bases had no gene match. CDR3 DNA sequence: TGTGCCAGTAGTTGGGGGACTAGTAGCGATACGCAGTATTTT. Translating gives CASSWGTSSDTQYF.

CDR3 loop: CSTRTLLSTDTQYF. The CDR3 DNA reads as TGCAGTACACGAACCCTCCTGAGCACAGATACGCAGTATTTT. The V and J genes are TRBV20-1 and TRBJ2-3; the D is unclear. This CDR3 contains 14 residues. Trimming pared 8 bases from V and 0 bases from J, leaving 15 bases between. From germline, CDR1 is DFQATT and CDR2 SNEGSKA (reference sequence).

The V gene is TRBV20-1, the J gene TRBJ2-7; 8 bases line up with TRBD1. The CDR3 covers 15 residues. V dropped 3 bases and J dropped 3; count of bases not matched to a gene: 10. CDR1 is DFQATT, CDR2 SNEGSKA, per germline (reference sequence). CDR3 amino acids: CSASEDHTGGYEQYF. For the CDR3, the DNA is TGCAGTGCTAGCGAAGACCACACAGGGGGCTACGAGCAGTACTTC.

The gene calls are TRBV7-9 and TRBJ2-1; 8 bases line up with TRBD2. There are 14 residues in the CDR3. After removal of 3 bases from V and 6 bases from J, the junction contained 4 bases not matched to a gene. The V gene's germline CDR1 is SEHNR and CDR2 FQNEAQ (reference sequence). The CDR3 spells CASSLSGRSNEQFF. In DNA form, the CDR3 reads TGTGCCAGCAGCTTGAGCGGGAGAAGCAATGAGCAGTTCTTC.